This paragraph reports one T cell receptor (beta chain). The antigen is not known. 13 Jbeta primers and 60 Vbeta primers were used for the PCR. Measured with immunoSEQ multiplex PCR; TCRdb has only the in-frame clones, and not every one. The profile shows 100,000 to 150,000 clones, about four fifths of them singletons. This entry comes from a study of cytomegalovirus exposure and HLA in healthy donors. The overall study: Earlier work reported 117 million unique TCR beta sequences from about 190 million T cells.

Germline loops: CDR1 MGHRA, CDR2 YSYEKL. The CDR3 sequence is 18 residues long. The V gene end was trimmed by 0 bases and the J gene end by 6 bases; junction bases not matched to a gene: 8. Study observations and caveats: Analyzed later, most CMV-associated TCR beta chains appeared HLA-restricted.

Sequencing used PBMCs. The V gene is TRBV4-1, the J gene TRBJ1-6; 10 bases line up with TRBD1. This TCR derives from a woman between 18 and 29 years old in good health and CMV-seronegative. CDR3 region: CASSQDWTGGKFNSPLHF. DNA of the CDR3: TGCGCCAGCAGCCAAGATTGGACAGGGGGAAAGTTTAATTCACCCCTCCACTTT.